The 27 T cell receptor beta chains reported below all come from one sample, sequenced in a study of T cell responses to AZD1222 COVID-19 vaccine (dated by TCRdb to about 2021). Library preparation used the immunoSEQ multiplex PCR assay. In TCRdb, the immuneACCESS table is reduced to in-frame sequences with V and J assigned. These tables do not hold every clone; where another copy was compared, an unresolved V gene accounts for under half, and the others remain unexplained. In this sample the table shows 180,000 or so clones, 85% to 90% of which occur a single time. Approximately 8% of the sample is in the top ten clones. The time point label corresponds to: baseline before first vaccination. This sample comprised peripheral blood, obtained on day 0 of AZD1222 vaccination. The receptors shown here come from an adult in good health.

The chain employs TRBV5-1 and TRBJ2-3; D possibly corresponds to TRBD1 (6 bases). The CDR3 spans 16 residues. The V end was cut by 3 bases, the J end by 2 bases, with 16 bases between. Germline V lookup: CDR1 SGHRS, CDR2 YFSETQ. CDR3 in amino acids: CASSSQGNVHTDTQYF. The CDR3 DNA is TGCGCCAGCAGCTCACAGGGCAATGTCCACACAGATACGCAGTATTTT.

This chain joins TRBV5-4 and TRBJ1-2; 7 nucleotides line up with TRBD1. This CDR3 has 14 amino acids. Germline CDR1 and CDR2: SGHNT and YYREEE (reference sequence). V was clipped by 5 bases and J by 1 base; unmatched bases: 5. CDR3 in amino acids: CASSLDRVNYGYTF. The CDR3 coding sequence is TGTGCCAGCAGTTTAGACAGGGTTAACTATGGCTACACCTTC.

CDR3 loop: CASSSRQGNAYEQYF. The CDR3 DNA is TGTGCCAGCAGCTCGCGACAGGGAAATGCCTACGAGCAGTACTTC. The chain employs TRBV7-9 and TRBJ2-7, with TRBD1 identical over 7 bases. Germline CDR1 is SEHNR and CDR2 is FQNEAQ (reference sequence). The CDR3 spans 15 residues. J was trimmed by 2 bases and V by 4 bases; bases with no gene match: 8.

The chain couples TRBV23-1 to TRBJ1-2, with D perhaps matching TRBD1 (6 bases). Being an ORF, TRBV23-1 has a function that is uncertain. V was trimmed by 4 bases and J by 8 bases, leaving 17 bases between them. There are 14 residues in the CDR3. The CDR3 spells CASSPSGGVHGYTF. CDR3 in DNA: TGCGCCAGCAGTCCCTCCGGGGGCGTTCACGGCTACACCTTC.

CDR3 nucleotide sequence: TGTGCCAGCAGCTCGGGAGGGGAGACCCAGTACTTC. This codes for CASSSGGETQYF. The rearrangement links TRBV27 to TRBJ2-5; the match to TRBD2 covers 8 bases. V shed 6 bases and J 5 bases; nucleotides not matched to a gene: 2. CDR1 MNHEY and CDR2 SMNVEV come from the germline V gene (reference sequence). CDR3 size: 12 residues.

This clone has only one observation. The rearrangement uses TRBV7-2 and TRBJ1-4, with D tentatively TRBD1 (5 bases). The CDR3 length is 14 residues. The germline V gene has CDR1 SGHTA and CDR2 FQGNSA. Trimming left V 5 bases short and J 12 bases short, with 19 bases between. Here the CDR3 reads CASSPQTGPGELFF. The CDR3 DNA follows: TGTGCCAGCAGCCCTCAAACAGGTCCGGGGGAACTGTTTTTT.

This clone was seen only a few times. The chain links TRBV27 to TRBJ1-4; no firm D call. Germline V gene lookup returns CDR1 MNHEY and CDR2 SMNVEV (reference sequence). This CDR3 is 13 amino acids long. Trimming stripped 3 bases from V and 4 bases from J, with 6 bases between. Written as DNA, the CDR3 is TGTGCCAGCAGTTTGAGGCGTAATGAAAAACTGTTTTTT. As protein: CASSLRRNEKLFF.

In its sample, this clone was seen once. The chain carries TRBV11-3 and TRBJ2-1; D is unclear. This CDR3 has 14 residues. Germline lookup yields CDR1 SGHNT and CDR2 YENEEA. V lost 5 bases to trimming and J lost 9 bases, with 17 bases between them. The chain's CDR3 is CASSLYRASSEQFF. The CDR3 region has the DNA TGTGCCAGCAGCCTATACCGGGCCTCTAGTGAGCAGTTCTTC.

This chain links TRBV5-6 with TRBJ1-4; TRBD1 matches at 8 bases. Germline lookup yields CDR1 SGHDT and CDR2 YYEEEE. The CDR3 has 13 amino acids. Germline trimming cut 6 bases from V and 8 bases from J; bases unmatched to any gene: 6. CDR3 nucleotides: TGTGCCAGCAAGGGACAGGTCGGGGAAAAACTGTTTTTT. It codes for CASKGQVGEKLFF.

This chain links TRBV24-1 with TRBJ2-7, with 8 bases identical to TRBD1. The CDR3 sequence is 13 residues long. Germline V lookup: CDR1 KGHDR, CDR2 SFDVKD. Trimming cost V 7 bases and J 2 bases; bases outside gene matches: 3. The CDR3 DNA reads as TGTGCCACCAGCGGGACAGGTCCCTACGAGCAGTACTTC. It codes for CATSGTGPYEQYF.

The chain recombines TRBV19 with TRBJ2-2; TRBD2 agrees at 7 bases. The germline CDR1 and CDR2 sequences are LNHDA and SQIVND (reference sequence). J was trimmed by 4 bases and V by 7 bases; bases with no gene match: 6. The CDR3 runs 14 residues. This chain's CDR3 is CASKIGGSTGELFF. CDR3 DNA: TGTGCCAGTAAAATCGGGGGGTCCACCGGGGAGCTGTTTTTT.

This chain connects TRBV29-1 to TRBJ1-3; D remains ambiguous. From germline, CDR1 is SQVTM and CDR2 ANQGSEA. V was clipped by 3 bases and J by 0 bases, with 0 bases between them. This CDR3 spans 11 amino acids. Here the CDR3 DNA reads TGCAGCGTTGACTCTGGAAACACCATATATTTT. It is translated as CSVDSGNTIYF. The entire variable domain, with the rest obtained from reference TRBV29-1 and TRBJ1-3, is as follows: SAVISQKPSRDICQRGTSLTIQCQVDSQVTMMFWYRQQPGQSLTLIATANQGSEATYESGFVIDKFPISRPNLTFSTLTVSNMSPEDSSIYLCSVDSGNTIYFGEGSWLTVV.

The rearrangement links TRBV14 to TRBJ1-1; D remains ambiguous. V lost 1 base and J lost 0, with 6 bases in between. Germline V CDR1 and CDR2: SGHDN, FVKESK. The length of the CDR3 is 14 residues. The CDR3 region has the DNA TGTGCCAGCAGCCAAGTTAGCTTGAACACTGAAGCTTTCTTT. Translating gives CASSQVSLNTEAFF.

The chain carries TRBV9 and TRBJ1-5; D ambiguous. The germline V gene has CDR1 SGDLS and CDR2 YYNGEE. CDR3 length equals 15 residues. V was shortened by 3 bases and J by 0 bases, with 10 bases between the two germline ends. As DNA, the CDR3 is TGTGCCAGCAGCGCCACGGATTATAGCAATCAGCCCCAGCATTTT. Its protein product is CASSATDYSNQPQHF. Together with reference TRBV9 and TRBJ1-5, the CDR3 gives the full variable domain: DSGVTQTPKHLITATGQRVTLRCSPRSGDLSVYWYQQSLDQGLQFLIQYYNGEERAKGNILERFSAQQFPDLHSELNLSSLELGDSALYFCASSATDYSNQPQHFGDGTRLSIL.

The genes are TRBV19 and TRBJ2-2, with D perhaps TRBD2 (6 bases). The CDR3 is made up of 13 amino acids. In germline, CDR1 is LNHDA, CDR2 SQIVND (reference sequence). V lost 3 bases and J lost 6, with 8 bases in between. The CDR3 nucleotides read TGTGCCAGTAGTATCGGGGGTCCCGGGGAGCTGTTTTTT. Residues: CASSIGGPGELFF.

The J gene is TRBJ1-1, the V gene TRBV18; TRBD1 matches 8 bases. V lost 0 bases to trimming and J lost 1 base; unmatched junction nucleotides: 10. This CDR3 has 18 amino acids. CDR1 and CDR2 (germline): KGHSH, LQKENI. The CDR3 sequence: CASSPPRGQGVSNTEAFF. Written as DNA, the CDR3 is TGTGCCAGCTCACCACCTCGAGGACAGGGCGTTTCGAACACTGAAGCTTTCTTT.

The chain carries TRBV27 and TRBJ2-2; 7 bases agree with TRBD1. The junction had 5 bases not matched to a gene; V was cut back by 5 bases and J by 5 bases. CDR3 length equals 14 residues. The germline CDR1 and CDR2 sequences are MNHEY and SMNVEV (reference sequence). The CDR3 loop reads CASSGLTGTGELFF. The CDR3 region has the DNA TGTGCCAGCAGTGGCCTGACAGGGACCGGGGAGCTGTTTTTT.

About this clone itself: A junction boundary mismatches the germline segment, possibly from a read error. The J gene is TRBJ2-1, the V gene TRBV19; 8 nucleotides agree with TRBD1. The germline V gene encodes CDR1 LNHDA and CDR2 SQIVND (reference sequence). The length of the CDR3 is 15 residues. This CDR3 is CASSLDRGYYNEQFF. DNA for the CDR3: TGTGCCAGTAGTTTAGACAGGGGCTATTACAATGAGCAGTTCTTC.

The chain combines TRBV5-1 with TRBJ1-2; a weak D match, TRBD1 (5 bases). Between the trimmed V and J ends, which lost 4 bases and 4 bases, there was a span of 17 bases. Per the germline V gene, CDR1 is SGHRS and CDR2 is YFSETQ. The CDR3 length is 15 residues. The CDR3 loop is CASSPGPPGSYGYTF. The DNA of the CDR3 is TGCGCCAGCAGCCCGGGACCCCCGGGGAGCTATGGCTACACCTTC. The entire variable domain, with the rest obtained from reference TRBV5-1 and TRBJ1-2, is as follows: KAGVTQTPRYLIKTRGQQVTLSCSPISGHRSVSWYQQTPGQGLQFLFEYFSETQRNKGNFPGRFSGRQFSNSRSEMNVSTLELGDSALYLCASSPGPPGSYGYTFGSGTRLTVV.

The rearrangement uses TRBV19 and TRBJ1-2, with unresolved D. Between the trimmed V and J ends, which lost 0 bases and 0 bases, there was a span of 8 bases. Germline values: CDR1 LNHDA, CDR2 SQIVND (reference sequence). The CDR3 is made up of 15 amino acids. This CDR3 reads CASSIEPGANYGYTF. Here the CDR3 DNA reads TGTGCCAGTAGTATAGAGCCAGGAGCTAACTATGGCTACACCTTC.

J is TRBJ2-7 and V is TRBV11-2, with TRBD1 identical over 8 bases. Germline V lookup: CDR1 SGHAT, CDR2 FQNNGV. V gave up 5 bases and J gave up 3 bases; unmatched junction bases: 9. CDR3 size: 15 residues. CDR3 region: CASSLTGTGGYEQYF. CDR3 DNA sequence: TGTGCCAGCAGCCTCACCGGGACAGGAGGCTACGAGCAGTACTTC.

The chain links TRBV18 to TRBJ1-5; D is undetermined. V was pared by 3 bases and J by 0 bases, with 9 bases between. CDR1 is KGHSH, CDR2 LQKENI, per germline. The CDR3 is 15 amino acids. For the CDR3, the DNA is TGTGCCAGCTCACCTGCCCGTGGTAGCAATCAGCCCCAGCATTTT. It translates to CASSPARGSNQPQHF.

The V gene is TRBV6-2 or TRBV6-3, the J gene TRBJ1-6; maybe TRBD1 (5 bases). This CDR3 is built from 16 residues. V was trimmed by 3 bases and J by 7 bases, leaving 16 bases between them. The V gene's germline CDR1 is MNHEY and CDR2 SVGEGT. The CDR3 region has the DNA TGTGCCAGCAGTTATTCGGGACCATCCCCGAATTCACCCCTCCACTTT. As protein: CASSYSGPSPNSPLHF.

The chain joins TRBV4-1 to TRBJ2-3, with 8 bases fitting TRBD2. The CDR3 extends over 17 amino acids. The V gene end was trimmed by 1 base and the J gene end by 1 base; junction bases not matched to a gene: 7. The V gene's germline CDR1 is MGHRA and CDR2 YSYEKL. The chain's CDR3 is CASSQGPTGLGTDTQYF. The CDR3 region has the DNA TGCGCCAGCAGCCAAGGCCCAACGGGACTAGGCACAGATACGCAGTATTTT.

The chain employs TRBV5-4 and TRBJ2-2, with D possibly being TRBD1 (5 bases). Germline V gene sequence: CDR1 SGHNT, CDR2 YYREEE (reference sequence). This CDR3 has 13 residues. The V end lost 2 bases, the J end lost 4 bases, and 6 bases lay between the germline ends. Here the CDR3 DNA reads TGTGCCAGCAGCTTAGGGGCCACCGGGGAGCTGTTTTTT. Translated, it gives CASSLGATGELFF.

The chain employs TRBV15 and TRBJ2-5, with 13 bases matching TRBD2. J was trimmed by 9 bases and V by 0 bases; bases with no gene match: 16. The CDR3 loop spans 19 amino acids. CDR1 and CDR2 (germline): LNHNV, YYDKDF (reference sequence). The CDR3 sequence is CATSRDGTGTSGAATAQYF. The CDR3 bases are TGTGCCACCAGCAGAGACGGGACCGGGACTAGCGGGGCCGCAACGGCCCAGTACTTC.

This chain uses TRBV27 with TRBJ2-3; 10 nucleotides match TRBD2. Germline CDR1 reads MNHEY; CDR2 reads SMNVEV (reference sequence). This CDR3 has 17 amino acids. V lost 7 bases to trimming and J lost 4 bases; unmatched junction nucleotides: 14. The CDR3 nucleotides are TGTGCCAGCAAGAGGGGACTAGCGATAGGTTATTCAGATACGCAGTATTTT. Its translation is CASKRGLAIGYSDTQYF.